Presented here are 10 T cell receptor beta chains from one specimen sequenced in a study of vaccination effects on CD4 cells after COVID-19. CD4+ T cells were isolated after around 10 days of culture. SARS-CoV-2 infected the person between March and December 2020, as confirmed by PCR. Each participant received a vaccine that was either BNT162b2 or mRNA-1273, given as two doses. The table came from immunoSEQ multiplex PCR; TCRdb's copy has only in-frame clones and leaves some out. The sample includes 35,000 to 55,000 clones, more than 65% of them seen just once. These receptors' antigens are unknown. The input for sequencing was CD4+ T cells from PBMCs cultured without peptide, taken after COVID-19 vaccination. The receptors shown here come from a human donor who had a prior SARS-CoV-2 infection.

The genes are TRBV7-3 and TRBJ1-2; 7 bases map to TRBD1. Germline CDR1 reads SGHTA; CDR2 reads FQGTGA. The V and J ends lost 6 bases and 4 bases, in that order; junction bases with no gene match: 14. The CDR3 spans 16 residues. This chain's CDR3 is CASSQDRASSVYGYTF. CDR3 DNA sequence: TGTGCCAGCAGTCAAGACAGGGCCTCATCAGTCTATGGCTACACCTTC.

The rearrangement joins TRBV19 to TRBJ1-1, with D uncertain. The CDR3 totals 11 residues. Deletions cut 4 bases from V and 10 bases from J, with 10 bases between. Germline values: CDR1 LNHDA, CDR2 SQIVND (reference sequence). Written as DNA, the CDR3 is TGTGCCAGTAGTACATTTGGCGGAGCTTTCTTT. The encoded protein is CASSTFGGAFF.

V gene TRBV18 combines with J gene TRBJ2-3; tentatively, D is TRBD1 (5 bases). The CDR3 runs 13 residues. Trimming cost V 4 bases and J 4 bases, with 9 bases left between them. Germline loops: CDR1 KGHSH, CDR2 LQKENI. This CDR3 reads CASSLQGPDTQYF. Here the CDR3 DNA reads TGTGCCAGCTCACTTCAGGGCCCAGATACGCAGTATTTT.

The rearrangement joins TRBV9 to TRBJ2-5, with 9 nucleotides matching TRBD2. The germline V gene encodes CDR1 SGDLS and CDR2 YYNGEE. The CDR3 covers 14 residues. J gave up 4 bases and V 2 bases, and 3 bases lay outside the gene matches. In DNA, the CDR3 is TGTGCCAGCAGCGTGGGACTAGCTCGAGAGACCCAGTACTTC. Protein: CASSVGLARETQYF.

The chain recombines TRBV12-5 with TRBJ1-5, with 8 bases that match TRBD1. This CDR3 comprises 15 residues. Germline trimming cut 1 base from V and 3 bases from J; bases unmatched to any gene: 2. CDR1 is LGHNT and CDR2 is FRNRAP in the germline V gene. CDR3 amino acids: CASGLGQGNNQPQHF. The DNA for the CDR3 is TGTGCTAGTGGTTTGGGACAGGGGAACAATCAGCCCCAGCATTTT.

V gene TRBV7-2 combines with J gene TRBJ2-7; D gene uncertain. The CDR3 covers 16 residues. Trimming stripped 0 bases from V and 2 bases from J, with 14 bases between. Germline loops: CDR1 SGHTA, CDR2 FQGNSA. This chain's CDR3 is CASSLALGRSPYEQYF. The CDR3 DNA is TGTGCCAGCAGCTTAGCCCTGGGCCGAAGTCCCTACGAGCAGTACTTC.

This chain connects TRBV11-2 to TRBJ2-2, with no clear D. CDR3 size: 14 residues. V was pared by 0 bases and J by 2 bases, with 4 bases between. Germline CDR1 reads SGHAT; CDR2 reads FQNNGV. The CDR3 reads CASSLDPNTGELFF. The CDR3 DNA sequence: TGTGCCAGCAGCTTAGATCCTAACACCGGGGAGCTGTTTTTT.

This clone was counted between two and nine times. The chain is built from TRBV28 and TRBJ2-1; weak D call: TRBD2 (5 bases). The CDR3 spans 11 residues. Trimming cost V 5 bases and J 16 bases, with 15 bases left between them. Looked up from germline, CDR1 is MDHEN and CDR2 is SYDVKM. The CDR3, as DNA: TGTGCCAGCAGTCACCGGGGTCCTCACTTCTTC. The encoded protein is CASSHRGPHFF.

This clone was seen a handful of times. The chain uses TRBV4-1 and TRBJ2-6; D is undetermined. The CDR3 is made up of 17 amino acids. V shed 4 bases and J shed 0 bases, with 13 bases lying between them. CDR1 and CDR2 from the germline V gene are MGHRA and YSYEKL. CDR3 nucleotides: TGCGCCAGCAGCCGAACGGGCCTTTACTCTGGGGCCAACGTCCTGACTTTC. Amino acids: CASSRTGLYSGANVLTF.

The chain couples TRBV6-2 or TRBV6-3 to TRBJ1-5; D is uncertain. Deletions cut 5 bases from V and 3 bases from J, with 20 bases between. The CDR3 covers 17 residues. Germline V gene lookup returns CDR1 MNHEY and CDR2 SVGEGT. CDR3 sequence reads: CASSGSRGLGTNQPQHF. CDR3 bases: TGTGCCAGCAGTGGCAGTCGGGGATTGGGAACCAATCAGCCCCAGCATTTT.